This TCR beta chain was found in a study of T cell repertoires in cytomegalovirus infection. About the research overall: Carrying CMV and the relevant HLA type showed in public TCR beta signatures.

TCRdb re-analysed the reads in MiXCR, keeping a single row per CDR3 protein. The sample contains about 400,000 distinct CDR3 sequences, about a sixth of which appear only once. Regarding this clonotype: Antigen unknown.

Study-level results: The study found HLA-C-restricted CMV-specific TCR beta clonotypes dominating the ex vivo response. CMV carriers with the relevant HLA were identified by cumulative public TCR beta family frequency.

The CDR3 spans 13 residues. Trimming left V 2 bases short and J 5 bases short, with 8 bases between. Germline V CDR1 and CDR2: LGHNA, YSLEER. The chain employs TRBV4-3 and TRBJ2-3; D is unclear. This receptor was identified in a human donor in good health (CMV status not recorded). Some clones in this sample may be carry-over from other donors' samples. Sequencing was done on a sample of PBMCs. The CDR3 DNA reads TGCGCCAGCAGCCAATCGTTCGGAGATACGCAGTATTTT. The encoded protein is CASSQSFGDTQYF.